The rows below give T cell receptor beta chains drawn from one sample of a study of beta chain features in type 1 diabetes. Assay used: immunoSEQ multiplex PCR; TCRdb lists only in-frame clones, some missing. The sample shows hundreds of thousands of clones, 10% to 15% of them seen only once. Sequencing was performed on naive CD4+ T cells from blood. Receptors originate from a man aged 18 to 30 with type 1 diabetes. Both conserved end residues are part of each CDR3. A D gene is named only where the DNA matches it firmly. A clone size is listed for some rows: how often the clone was seen (once, few, many), or a class if it is expanded.

len,v_gene,abundance,j_gene,d_gene,CDR3nt,CDR3aa
17,TRBV30,NA,TRBJ1-6,TRBD1,TGTGCCTGGAGTGTATCAGGACAGGGACTTTCGGTATCACCCCTCCACTTT,CAWSVSGQGLSVSPLHF
16,TRBV7-2,NA,TRBJ2-3,NA,TGTGCCAGCAGCCCTTTCGGGACGACTAGCACAGATACGCAGTATTTT,CASSPFGTTSTDTQYF
12,TRBV30,many,TRBJ1-6,NA,TGTGCCTGGAGTGACATAGGTTCACCCCTCCACTTT,CAWSDIGSPLHF
15,TRBV30,few,TRBJ1-3,NA,TGTGCCTGGAGTGTACCGCCAGGATCTGGAAACACCATATATTTT,CAWSVPPGSGNTIYF
18,TRBV7-8,NA,TRBJ2-5,TRBD2,TGTGCCAGCAGTCGGAGGGTACCGGGGGGGCCTCGTCAAGAGACCCAGTACTTC,CASSRRVPGGPRQETQYF
16,TRBV9,few,TRBJ2-2,NA,TGTGCCAGCAGCGTTTCGGTGGTCGTAGAGACCGGGGAGCTGTTTTTT,CASSVSVVVETGELFF
15,TRBV14,few,TRBJ2-1,NA,TGTGCCAGCAGCCTGAATACCTTCAGGTACAATGAGCAGTTCTTC,CASSLNTFRYNEQFF
13,TRBV5-1,NA,TRBJ1-6,NA,TGCGCCAGCAGCAGGGTGAATAATTCACCCCTCCACTTT,CASSRVNNSPLHF
14,TRBV10-3,NA,TRBJ2-7,TRBD1,TGTGCCATCAGTGATCGACAGGGGCAAAACGAGCAGTACTTC,CAISDRQGQNEQYF
15,TRBV6-5,few,TRBJ2-5,NA,TGTGCCAGCAGTTCCGGGACAAATTGGGGAGAGACCCAGTACTTC,CASSSGTNWGETQYF
16,TRBV7-2,few,TRBJ2-3,TRBD2,TGTGCCAGCAGCCCCCGACTAGCGGGGGGGCCCGATACGCAGTATTTT,CASSPRLAGGPDTQYF
11,TRBV25-1,NA,TRBJ2-7,TRBD1,TGTGCCAGCAGAGGTAGGGACAGGGAGTACTTC,CASRGRDREYF
19,TRBV19,NA,TRBJ2-1,TRBD1,TGTGCCAGTCTGAATCAAGGGACAGGGGTAGGTGGGTCCTACAATGAGCAGTTCTTC,CASLNQGTGVGGSYNEQFF
16,TRBV6-5,few,TRBJ1-2,NA,TGTGCCAGCAGTTACTCGTCCACCGGGACATCGGGTGGCTACACCTTC,CASSYSSTGTSGGYTF